These 7 T cell receptor beta chains share one sample of origin, sequenced in a study of metastatic and nonmetastatic thyroid tumors. TCRdb used MiXCR to call clones anew from the PCR reads. Counted here are about 7,000 clones, roughly two fifths occurring once; the ten biggest clones make up approximately 23%. All patients were treatment-naive before thyroid surgery. The sequenced material came from tumor tissue. The receptor source for this set is a female donor with papillary thyroid cancer or a benign thyroid nodule (not recorded which). Some clones in this sample may be carry-over from other donors' samples.

This clone was seen only a few times. A much larger clone sits a single nucleotide away, making a read error possible. J is TRBJ1-5 and V is TRBV28, with D maybe TRBD1 (5 bases). The CDR3 is 14 amino acids. Germline loops: CDR1 MDHEN, CDR2 SYDVKM. This chain's CDR3 is CASTLDGGDQPQHF. In nucleotides, the CDR3 is TGTGCCAGCACTTTAGACGGAGGGGATCAGCCCCAGCATTTT.

The chain combines TRBV20-1 with TRBJ2-1; 12 positions agree with TRBD2. CDR3 size: 15 residues. Trimming removed 3 bases from V and 10 bases from J; junction bases left unmatched: 10. Germline-derived CDR1 and CDR2 are DFQATT and SNEGSKA (reference sequence). CDR3 in amino acids: CSASGVLAGGFEQFF. Here the CDR3 DNA reads TGCAGTGCTAGTGGGGTACTAGCGGGAGGATTCGAGCAGTTCTTC.

Only a few counts were recorded for this clone. The rearrangement links TRBV6-1 to TRBJ1-4, with 10 nucleotides matching TRBD1. V dropped 0 bases and J dropped 7; count of bases not matched to a gene: 5. Germline V gene data show CDR1 as MNHNS and CDR2 as SASEGT. This CDR3 region has 16 residues. For the CDR3, the DNA is TGTGCCAGCAGTGAAGCGACGGGACAGGGGAGTGAAAAACTGTTTTTT. Encoded protein: CASSEATGQGSEKLFF.

This clone was counted only a few times. The V gene is TRBV6-2 or TRBV6-3, the J gene TRBJ2-7, with D maybe TRBD1 (5 bases). V was pared by 3 bases and J by 2 bases, with 8 bases between. CDR1 MNHEY and CDR2 SVGEGT come from the germline V gene. The CDR3 extends over 13 amino acids. CDR3 in amino acids: CASSYGAAYEQYF. The CDR3 DNA reads TGTGCCAGCAGTTATGGGGCGGCCTACGAGCAGTACTTC.

The chain combines TRBV5-1 with TRBJ1-1, with D possibly being TRBD1 (5 bases). V was shortened by 5 bases and J by 3 bases, with 14 bases between the two germline ends. The CDR3 has 14 residues. Germline CDR1 reads SGHRS; CDR2 reads YFSETQ. The CDR3 reads CASSLIGADTEAFF. The CDR3 DNA reads TGCGCCAGCAGTCTTATCGGGGCGGACACTGAAGCTTTCTTT.

This chain uses TRBV6-1 with TRBJ2-2; D is undetermined. V lost 8 bases, J lost 0 bases, and 13 bases lay in between. From germline, CDR1 is MNHNS and CDR2 SASEGT. The CDR3 loop spans 15 amino acids. The CDR3 DNA follows: TGTGCCAGCCCCCCCCGAGGTCCGAACACCGGGGAGCTGTTTTTT. It yields the protein CASPPRGPNTGELFF.

Here the CDR3 reads CASSLAGNQPQHF. The CDR3 DNA is TGTGCCAGCAGTTTGGCAGGCAATCAGCCCCAGCATTTT. This chain joins TRBV28 and TRBJ1-5, with no clear D. Trimming cost V 3 bases and J 2 bases, with 5 bases left between them. This CDR3 is 13 amino acids long. Germline V gives CDR1 MDHEN, CDR2 SYDVKM.